This T cell receptor (beta chain) was recovered during a study of cytomegalovirus exposure and HLA in healthy donors. CDR1 SGHRS and CDR2 YFSETQ come from the germline V gene. The V gene end was trimmed by 4 bases and the J gene end by 8 bases; junction bases not matched to a gene: 10. This CDR3 region has 17 residues. The PCR was carried out with 60 Vbeta primers and 13 Jbeta primers. Clones were read by immunoSEQ multiplex PCR, and TCRdb kept only the in-frame ones, dropping some. This table holds tens of thousands of clones, under 85% found once. Concerning this clone: The antigen remains undetermined.

Findings of the study overall: Because they were indistinguishable, some V segments, including TRBV6-2 and TRBV6-3, were excluded. Previous analysis showed most TCR beta V segments were productive about 90% or about 30% of the time. Common viral pathogens (according to a later analysis) appeared linked to several of the most significant clusters.

Sequencing was performed on PBMCs. This chain links TRBV5-1 with TRBJ2-1, with 15 bases lining up with TRBD2. This receptor was identified in a middle-aged woman in good health and CMV-seronegative. DNA of the CDR3: TGCGCCAGCAGCCCCTGGACTAGCGGGAGGGCCGTGTATGAGCAGTTCTTC. Protein: CASSPWTSGRAVYEQFF.